This T cell receptor (beta chain) comes out of a study of T cell clonotyping in hematopoietic cell transplantation (dated by TCRdb to 2020 to 2023). Background on the whole study: Recipient samples taken before transplant were obtained following cytoreduction. A total of approximately 130 blood samples were gathered in the study from fewer than 40 consecutive transplant recipients along with their related donors. Recruitment of patients ran from September 2015 to early 2017, and follow-up continued until late 2020 or until death.

The investigation overall reported the following: Just a small fraction of recipient repertoires overlapped with donor repertoires, and more than 95% appeared de novo at the given depth. Broader posttransplant TCR repertoire diversity was predicted by donor and pretransplant recipient Inverse Simpson Index values. A decrease in recipient TCR diversity was observed after transplant, and a progressive increase in pathologically expanded clonotypes was seen from day 30 to day 180. Sample size was limited, and cells were not sorted, so CD4 and CD8 repertoire contributions could not be separated.

Turning to this clone: The antigen it recognizes is unknown. No clone much larger than this one lies a single base away; base qualities are absent.

TCR beta CDR3 regions were amplified from genomic DNA with the immunoSEQ assay, a bias-controlled multiplex PCR using V- and J-specific primers. A proprietary barcode and Illumina adapter sequences were added to the CDR3 amplicons in a second PCR step. An Illumina MiSeq instrument was used for sequencing of the CDR3 libraries. Turning to the authors' computational methods: immunoSEQ Analyzer 3.0 was used for export and quality control, with R Bioconductor and Immunarch used for downstream analyses. Only productive rearrangements in the normalized downsampled data set were used to calculate repertoire metrics. Pathologically expanded clonotypes were defined as those larger than 5 templates in the normalized cohort. The Inverse Simpson Index served as the measure of repertoire diversity. CMV-specificity analyses were carried out on the non-normalized data set to capture all clonotypes. Not all clones reach the TCRdb copy of this immuneACCESS table, which keeps in-frame sequences only. Checked studies attribute under half of the gap to unresolved V genes and leave the rest unexplained. From that table come the V and J calls and clone size; the DNA was used to work out D and trimming. This sample has approximately 8,700 clones in its table, and over 75% of those were observed once. About 25% of the sample rests with the top ten.

Explained via the paper, the time point label denotes: recipient sample about 28 days before transplant, after cytoreduction. Blood samples were obtained from recipients approximately 28 days before transplant and at days 30, 100 and 180 after transplant. Nuclei Lysis Solution was used to extract genomic DNA from fresh or cryopreserved unfractionated peripheral blood mononuclear cells. This TCR came from a woman aged 55-70 years with acute myeloid leukemia. Some clones in this sample may be carry-over from other donors' samples. This specimen was peripheral blood mononuclear cells, taken before stem cell transplant.

The DNA sequence is given as TGCGCCAGCAGCCAATCCCTTGTCGGATACACCGGGGAGCTGTTTTTT. Its product reads: CASSQSLVGYTGELFF. The V and J genes are TRBV4-3 and TRBJ2-2, with the D gene too uncertain to name. Via the germline V gene, CDR1 is LGHNA and CDR2 YSLEER. Taken from cysteine to phenylalanine, the CDR3 has 16 residues. Only the CDR3 region is kept as DNA, spanning 48 bases read in frame from base 1. V loses 2 bases, J loses 3 bases, and the germline ends lie 13 bases apart.